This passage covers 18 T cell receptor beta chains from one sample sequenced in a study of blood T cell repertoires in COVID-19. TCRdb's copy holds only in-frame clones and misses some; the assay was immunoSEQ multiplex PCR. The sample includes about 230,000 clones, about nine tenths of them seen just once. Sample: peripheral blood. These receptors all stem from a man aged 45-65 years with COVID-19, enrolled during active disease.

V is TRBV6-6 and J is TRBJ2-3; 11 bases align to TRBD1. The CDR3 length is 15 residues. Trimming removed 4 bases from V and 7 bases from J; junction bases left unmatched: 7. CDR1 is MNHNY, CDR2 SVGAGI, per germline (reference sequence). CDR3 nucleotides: TGTGCCAGCAGTTCTCCTGGGACAGGGGGGAATACGCAGTATTTT. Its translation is CASSSPGTGGNTQYF.

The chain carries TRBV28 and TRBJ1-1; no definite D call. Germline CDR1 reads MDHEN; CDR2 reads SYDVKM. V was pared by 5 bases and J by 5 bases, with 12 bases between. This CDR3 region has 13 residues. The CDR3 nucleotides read TGTGCCAGCAGTCCTCAAGAGCGGACTGAAGCTTTCTTT. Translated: CASSPQERTEAFF.

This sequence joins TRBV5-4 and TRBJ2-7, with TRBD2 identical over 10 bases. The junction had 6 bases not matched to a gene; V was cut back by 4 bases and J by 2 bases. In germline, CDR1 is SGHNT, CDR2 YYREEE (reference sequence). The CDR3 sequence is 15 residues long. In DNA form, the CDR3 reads TGTGCCAGCAGCCCCGGGACTAGCGACACCTACGAGCAGTACTTC. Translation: CASSPGTSDTYEQYF.

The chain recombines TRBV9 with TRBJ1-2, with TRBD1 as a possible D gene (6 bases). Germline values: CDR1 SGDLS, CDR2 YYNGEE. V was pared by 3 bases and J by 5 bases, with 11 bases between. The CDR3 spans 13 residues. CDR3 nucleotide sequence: TGTGCCAGCAGCGCGACAGGTGCTTATGGCTACACCTTC. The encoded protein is CASSATGAYGYTF.

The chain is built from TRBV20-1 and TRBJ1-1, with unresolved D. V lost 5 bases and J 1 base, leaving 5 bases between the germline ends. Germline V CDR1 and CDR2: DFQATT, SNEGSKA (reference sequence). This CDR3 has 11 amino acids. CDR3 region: CSAYRNTEAFF. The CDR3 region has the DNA TGCAGTGCTTACAGGAACACTGAAGCTTTCTTT.

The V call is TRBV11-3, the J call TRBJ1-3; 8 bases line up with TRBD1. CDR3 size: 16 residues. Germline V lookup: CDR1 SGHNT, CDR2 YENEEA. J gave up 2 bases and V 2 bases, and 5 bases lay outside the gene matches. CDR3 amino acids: CASSLSPGGTGNTIYF. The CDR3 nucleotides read TGTGCCAGCAGCTTAAGTCCAGGGGGCACTGGAAACACCATATATTTT.

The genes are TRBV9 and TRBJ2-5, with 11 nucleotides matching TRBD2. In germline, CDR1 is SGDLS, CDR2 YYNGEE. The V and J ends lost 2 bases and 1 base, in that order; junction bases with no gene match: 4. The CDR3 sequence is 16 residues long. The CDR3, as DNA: TGTGCCAGCAGCGTGACTAGCGGGGCGACCCAAGAGACCCAGTACTTC. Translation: CASSVTSGATQETQYF.

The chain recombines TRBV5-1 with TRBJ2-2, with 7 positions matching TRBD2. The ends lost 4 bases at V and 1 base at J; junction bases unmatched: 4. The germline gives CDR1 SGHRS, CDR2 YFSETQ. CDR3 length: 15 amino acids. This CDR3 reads CASSTAGQNTGELFF. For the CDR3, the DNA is TGCGCCAGCAGCACAGCGGGGCAGAACACCGGGGAGCTGTTTTTT.

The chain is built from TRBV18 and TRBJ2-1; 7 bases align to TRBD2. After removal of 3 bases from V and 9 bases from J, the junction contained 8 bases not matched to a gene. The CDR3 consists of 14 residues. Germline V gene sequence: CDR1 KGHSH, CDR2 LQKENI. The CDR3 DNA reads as TGTGCCAGCTCACCCCGGGGGGACTACGGTGAGCAGTTCTTC. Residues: CASSPRGDYGEQFF. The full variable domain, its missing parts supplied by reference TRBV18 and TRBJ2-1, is NAGVMQNPRHLVRRRGQEARLRCSPMKGHSHVYWYRQLPEEGLKFMVYLQKENIIDESGMPKERFSAEFPKEGPSILRIQQVVRGDSAAYFCASSPRGDYGEQFFGPGTRLTVL.

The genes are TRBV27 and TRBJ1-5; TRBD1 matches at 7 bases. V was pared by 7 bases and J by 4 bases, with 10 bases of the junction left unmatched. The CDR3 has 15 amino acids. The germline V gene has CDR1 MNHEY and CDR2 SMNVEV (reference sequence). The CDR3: CASKRQGITNQPQHF. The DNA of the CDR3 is TGTGCCAGCAAGAGACAGGGTATTACTAATCAGCCCCAGCATTTT.

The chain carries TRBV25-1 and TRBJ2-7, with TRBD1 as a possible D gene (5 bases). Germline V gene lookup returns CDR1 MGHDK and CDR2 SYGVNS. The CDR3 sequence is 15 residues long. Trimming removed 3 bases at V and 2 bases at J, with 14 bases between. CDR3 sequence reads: CASSDVYGHTYEQYF. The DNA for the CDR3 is TGTGCCAGCAGTGATGTGTACGGACATACCTACGAGCAGTACTTC.

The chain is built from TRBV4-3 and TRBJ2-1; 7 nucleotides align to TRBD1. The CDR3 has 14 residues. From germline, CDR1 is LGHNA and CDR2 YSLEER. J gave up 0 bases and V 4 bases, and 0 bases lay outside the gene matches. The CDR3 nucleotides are TGCGCCAGCAGCCGGACAGGCTCCTACAATGAGCAGTTCTTC. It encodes CASSRTGSYNEQFF.

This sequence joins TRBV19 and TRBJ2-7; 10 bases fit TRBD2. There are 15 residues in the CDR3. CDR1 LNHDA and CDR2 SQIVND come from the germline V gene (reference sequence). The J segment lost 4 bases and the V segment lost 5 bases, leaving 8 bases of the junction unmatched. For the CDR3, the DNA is TGTGCCAGTAGTCCCAACCCTAGCGGGGGTTACGAGCAGTACTTC. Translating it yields CASSPNPSGGYEQYF.

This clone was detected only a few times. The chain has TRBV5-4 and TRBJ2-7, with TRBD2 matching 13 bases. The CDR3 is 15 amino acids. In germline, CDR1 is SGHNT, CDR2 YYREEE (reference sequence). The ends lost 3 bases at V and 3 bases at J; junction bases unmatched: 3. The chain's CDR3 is CASSSGTSGIYEQYF. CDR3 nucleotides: TGTGCCAGCAGCTCAGGGACTAGCGGGATCTACGAGCAGTACTTC.

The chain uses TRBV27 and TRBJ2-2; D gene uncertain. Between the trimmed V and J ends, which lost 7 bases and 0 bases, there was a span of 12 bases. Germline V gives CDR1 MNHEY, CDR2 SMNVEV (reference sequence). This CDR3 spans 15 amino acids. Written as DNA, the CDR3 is TGTGCCAGCACTCCACAGTCAGCGAACACCGGGGAGCTGTTTTTT. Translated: CASTPQSANTGELFF.

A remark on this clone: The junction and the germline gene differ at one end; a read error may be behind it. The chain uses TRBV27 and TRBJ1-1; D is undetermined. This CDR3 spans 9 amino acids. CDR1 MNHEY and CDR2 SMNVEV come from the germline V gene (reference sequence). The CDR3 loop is CGGWTEAFF. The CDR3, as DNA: TGCGGCGGGTGGACTGAAGCTTTCTTT.

CDR3 sequence reads: CATPPGGGGPGIQYF. The DNA of the CDR3 is TGTGCCACCCCTCCAGGCGGGGGGGGCCCTGGCATTCAGTACTTC. This chain links TRBV24-1 with TRBJ2-4; 9 nucleotides line up with TRBD2. The V and J ends lost 9 bases and 9 bases, in that order; junction bases with no gene match: 14. The CDR3 runs 15 residues. The V gene's germline CDR1 is KGHDR and CDR2 SFDVKD.

The CDR3 reads CASSLDVATGNTIYF. The CDR3 DNA reads TGTGCCAGCAGTTTAGATGTAGCTACTGGAAACACCATATATTTT. This rearrangement joins TRBV28 to TRBJ1-3, with D unresolved. The germline V and J ends were trimmed by 2 bases and 2 bases, with 10 bases remaining between them. This CDR3 spans 15 amino acids. Germline V lookup: CDR1 MDHEN, CDR2 SYDVKM.